The 23 T cell receptor beta chains below were found in one sample sequenced in a study of T-cell memory formation after mild COVID-19. One entry per CDR3 protein, called by TCRdb with MiXCR from the 5' RACE reads. The data contain roughly 89,000 distinct CDR3 sequences, around 15% of them singletons. Sequenced input: PBMCs or a T cell subset sorted from them (not recorded which). All receptors derive from a man aged 18 to 35 who had mild COVID-19 (a few samples of this study predate the infection). Cell type and time point are not known.

The chain is built from TRBV20-1 and TRBJ2-3; 9 bases fit TRBD2. V lost 0 bases and J lost 3; bases outside the gene matches: 10. Per the germline V gene, CDR1 is DFQATT and CDR2 is SNEGSKA (reference sequence). This CDR3 contains 17 residues. CDR3 nucleotides: TGCAGTGCTAGAGATCCGCCTAGCGGGGATCAGACAGATACGCAGTATTTT. It translates to CSARDPPSGDQTDTQYF.

The chain links TRBV5-1 to TRBJ1-1, with D perhaps matching TRBD1 (5 bases). Trimming pared 2 bases from V and 0 bases from J, leaving 8 bases between. CDR3 length equals 14 residues. Germline V gene sequence: CDR1 SGHRS, CDR2 YFSETQ. CDR3 sequence (DNA): TGCGCCAGCAGCTTCAGGGACTTGAACACTGAAGCTTTCTTT. Encoded protein: CASSFRDLNTEAFF.

This clonotype occurred a few times. This may come from a read error, since a much larger clone is one base off. This rearrangement joins TRBV20-1 to TRBJ2-5; D uncertain. V was shortened by 0 bases and J by 5 bases, with 19 bases between the two germline ends. The V gene's germline CDR1 is DFQATT and CDR2 SNEGSKA (reference sequence). The length of the CDR3 is 16 residues. In DNA form, the CDR3 reads TGCAGTGCTAGAGATCCTGCTTCGCGCGATTGGGAGACCCAGTACTTC. Its translation is CSARDPASRDWETQYF.

Only a few counts were recorded for this clonotype. This chain links TRBV12-3 or TRBV12-4 with TRBJ2-3, with TRBD1 matching 12 bases. With 6 bases clipped from V and 7 bases from J, the junction kept 5 bases outside the gene matches. The CDR3 has 14 residues. CDR3: CASSPGQGAHTQYF. CDR3 nucleotides: TGTGCCAGCAGCCCGGGACAGGGGGCTCATACGCAGTATTTT.

The chain couples TRBV27 to TRBJ1-1, with D hard to call. The length of the CDR3 is 15 residues. Germline V gives CDR1 MNHEY, CDR2 SMNVEV (reference sequence). The ends were cut back, 0 bases at V and 10 bases at J, with 18 bases in the middle. The CDR3 nucleotides are TGTGCCAGCAGTTTATCGATGGAGGTTCCCTGGGGAGCTTTCTTT. Protein sequence: CASSLSMEVPWGAFF.

This clonotype has a count of ten or more. The genes are TRBV7-8 and TRBJ2-5, with a possible D match to TRBD1 (6 bases). Germline V gene data show CDR1 as SGHVS and CDR2 as FQNEAQ. V dropped 3 bases and J dropped 5 bases, with 16 bases sitting between them. The CDR3 totals 15 residues. CDR3 in amino acids: CASSLRGGWGETQYF. In DNA, the CDR3 is TGTGCCAGCAGCTTGAGAGGGGGATGGGGGGAGACCCAGTACTTC.

This clonotype was counted between two and nine times. V usage is TRBV4-3 and J usage is TRBJ1-1; a weak D match, TRBD1 (5 bases). The CDR3 has 16 amino acids. V was shortened by 0 bases and J by 7 bases, with 18 bases between the two germline ends. In germline, CDR1 is LGHNA, CDR2 YSLEER. The CDR3: CASSQDGPGGVGEAFF. In DNA, the CDR3 is TGCGCCAGCAGCCAAGATGGCCCCGGGGGAGTCGGTGAAGCTTTCTTT.

The V call is TRBV2, the J call TRBJ2-2; D might be TRBD2 (6 bases). Between the trimmed V and J ends, which lost 6 bases and 2 bases, there was a span of 13 bases. CDR1 and CDR2 (germline): SNHLY, FYNNEI. CDR3 length: 15 amino acids. For the CDR3, the DNA is TGTGCCAGCAGGGAGGGTCCTATTAACACCGGGGAGCTGTTTTTT. Translation gives CASREGPINTGELFF.

In this sample, this clonotype turned up many times. This chain uses TRBV4-2 with TRBJ2-2; D unclear. The CDR3 is 12 amino acids. Deletions cut 3 bases from V and 6 bases from J, with 5 bases between. Per the germline V gene, CDR1 is LGHNA and CDR2 is YNFKEQ. The CDR3 spells CASSQGSGELFF. In nucleotides, the CDR3 is TGTGCCAGCAGCCAGGGGTCCGGGGAGCTGTTTTTT.

This clonotype was found a few times. As DNA, the CDR3 is TGCAGCGTAGTCCAGCGGGGGGGCACAGATACGCAGTATTTT. This codes for CSVVQRGGTDTQYF. The chain employs TRBV29-1 and TRBJ2-3; 9 nucleotides agree with TRBD2. CDR3 length: 14 residues. Per the germline V gene, CDR1 is SQVTM and CDR2 is ANQGSEA. Trimming took 6 bases from V and 1 from J; bases not matched to a gene: 5.

In the case of this clonotype: This sequence may be a read error, since a much larger clone differs from it by one base. The chain couples TRBV27 to TRBJ2-2, with D perhaps matching TRBD1 (6 bases). From germline, CDR1 is MNHEY and CDR2 SMNVEV (reference sequence). Between the trimmed V and J ends, which lost 2 bases and 6 bases, there was a span of 10 bases. This CDR3 has 14 amino acids. The CDR3 spells CASSLRTDSGELFF. CDR3 in DNA: TGTGCCAGCAGTTTAAGGACAGACTCCGGGGAGCTGTTTTTT.

This chain links TRBV29-1 with TRBJ2-7; D not certain. CDR3 length equals 15 residues. V was trimmed by 5 bases and J by 6 bases, leaving 23 bases between them. Germline V CDR1 and CDR2: SQVTM, ANQGSEA. The CDR3 DNA is TGCAGCGTTTCCGTAACCCGGGCCCACCTAAGCGAGCAGTACGTC. This encodes CSVSVTRAHLSEQYV.

This chain connects TRBV14 to TRBJ2-2; maybe TRBD1 (5 bases). Trimming removed 1 base at V and 5 bases at J, with 11 bases between. The length of the CDR3 is 15 residues. Germline CDR1 is SGHDN and CDR2 is FVKESK. The CDR3 DNA is TGTGCCAGCAGCCAAGTTAGCAGGGAAACCGGGGAGCTGTTTTTT. This translates into CASSQVSRETGELFF. Together with reference TRBV14 and TRBJ2-2, the CDR3 gives the full variable domain: EAGVTQFPSHSVIEKGQTVTLRCDPISGHDNLYWYRRVMGKEIKFLLHFVKESKQDESGMPNNRFLAERTGGTYSTLKVQPAELEDSGVYFCASSQVSRETGELFFGEGSRLTVL.

This clonotype was counted ten times or more. V is TRBV29-1 and J is TRBJ2-1; possibly TRBD2 for D (5 bases). Germline values: CDR1 SQVTM, CDR2 ANQGSEA. The CDR3 contains 16 residues. V dropped 0 bases and J dropped 0 bases, with 12 bases sitting between them. The CDR3 reads CSVEEDRGRSYNEQFF. The CDR3 DNA reads TGCAGCGTTGAAGAAGATCGCGGGCGCTCCTACAATGAGCAGTTCTTC.

This clonotype occurred many times. The CDR3 region is CASMLSDTQYF. In nucleotides, the CDR3 is TGTGCCAGCATGTTGTCAGATACGCAGTATTTT. This rearrangement joins TRBV6-2 or TRBV6-3 to TRBJ2-3; D gene uncertain. In germline, CDR1 is MNHEY, CDR2 SVGEGT. V lost 7 bases and J 4 bases, leaving 6 bases between the germline ends. The CDR3 extends over 11 amino acids.

The chain uses TRBV7-2 and TRBJ2-7; D gene ambiguous. With 3 bases removed from V and 2 bases from J, the gap between germline ends came to 8 bases. This CDR3 region has 13 residues. The germline CDR1 and CDR2 sequences are SGHTA and FQGNSA. The CDR3 DNA follows: TGTGCCAGCAGCTTCTACGCTGCCTACGAGCAGTACTTC. Translation: CASSFYAAYEQYF.

This clonotype was counted only a few times. This chain connects TRBV20-1 to TRBJ2-5, with 14 positions matching TRBD2. J lost 3 bases, V lost 1 base, and 7 bases had no gene match. Germline values: CDR1 DFQATT, CDR2 SNEGSKA (reference sequence). This CDR3 is 17 amino acids long. The CDR3 protein is CSARAPGLAGEKETQYF. CDR3 bases: TGCAGTGCTAGAGCACCGGGACTAGCGGGGGAAAAAGAGACCCAGTACTTC.

The chain recombines TRBV4-1 with TRBJ2-7; 7 bases map to TRBD1. The V segment lost 5 bases and the J segment 1 base; nucleotides outside the gene matches: 5. The CDR3 length is 14 residues. Germline V gene lookup returns CDR1 MGHRA and CDR2 YSYEKL. For the CDR3, the DNA is TGCGCCAGCAGCGTCGAGACAGGGTCCTACGAGCAGTACTTC. It is translated as CASSVETGSYEQYF.

This clonotype was counted only a few times. The V call is TRBV7-2, the J call TRBJ2-1; 10 bases align to TRBD2. V gave up 5 bases and J gave up 8 bases; unmatched junction bases: 9. Germline values: CDR1 SGHTA, CDR2 FQGNSA. The CDR3 extends over 15 amino acids. DNA for the CDR3: TGTGCCAGCAGCCCAGGAGCGGGGGGGGGCCATGAGCAGTTCTTC. Its protein is CASSPGAGGGHEQFF.

V and J are TRBV7-9 and TRBJ1-1, with 8 bases aligning to TRBD1. The germline V gene has CDR1 SEHNR and CDR2 FQNEAQ (reference sequence). The CDR3 is 12 amino acids. J gave up 5 bases and V 7 bases, and 3 bases lay outside the gene matches. The CDR3 is CASIRGQTEAFF. DNA of the CDR3: TGTGCCAGCATCAGGGGGCAAACTGAAGCTTTCTTT.

This clonotype was seen more than once but under ten times. V usage is TRBV11-2 and J usage is TRBJ2-1; D might be TRBD2 (6 bases). This CDR3 spans 15 amino acids. Germline CDR1 reads SGHAT; CDR2 reads FQNNGV. V dropped 6 bases and J dropped 1 base, with 13 bases sitting between them. The DNA of the CDR3 is TGTGCCAGCAGGGCGCGGGGCCCTTCCTACAATGAGCAGTTCTTC. This encodes CASRARGPSYNEQFF.

This clonotype has at least ten counts. V is TRBV6-5 and J is TRBJ2-2, with unresolved D. Germline lookup yields CDR1 MNHEY and CDR2 SVGAGI. The V and J ends lost 0 bases and 9 bases respectively, with 5 bases between them. This CDR3 comprises 12 residues. The CDR3 coding sequence is TGTGCCAGCAGTTACTCCGCCCGGGAGCTGTTTTTT. This sequence encodes CASSYSARELFF.

The chain carries TRBV7-9 and TRBJ2-5; 10 positions agree with TRBD1. The germline V gene has CDR1 SEHNR and CDR2 FQNEAQ (reference sequence). The CDR3 loop spans 18 amino acids. Unmatched junction bases numbered 10, after V lost 1 base and J lost 2 bases. CDR3: CASSLGMAGQGLQETQYF. As DNA, the CDR3 is TGTGCCAGCAGCTTAGGGATGGCGGGACAGGGGCTTCAAGAGACCCAGTACTTC.